The clone carrying this T cell receptor (beta chain) was seen a handful of times. Its antigen is undetermined. One entry per CDR3 protein, called by TCRdb with MiXCR from the 5' RACE reads. The sample records about 540,000 distinct CDR3 sequences, over 9.5% being singletons. Trimming removed 5 bases at V and 1 base at J, with 17 bases between. The CDR3 contains 16 residues. The V gene's germline CDR1 is SEHNR and CDR2 FQNEAQ (reference sequence). The data originate from a study of CD8 T cells in ankylosing spondylitis. Study conclusions and caveats: Within ankylosing spondylitis blood, a TCR beta motif made up of seven to nine highly homologous variants appeared to be characteristic.

The sample consisted of blood, either unsorted or a sorted T cell fraction (not recorded which). V is TRBV7-9 and J is TRBJ1-1, with D possibly matching TRBD1 (5 bases). The sequence was obtained from a male donor with ankylosing spondylitis. CDR3 in amino acids: CASSTTSGRGNTEAFF. CDR3 in DNA: TGTGCCAGCAGCACAACATCAGGGCGTGGGAACACTGAAGCTTTCTTT.